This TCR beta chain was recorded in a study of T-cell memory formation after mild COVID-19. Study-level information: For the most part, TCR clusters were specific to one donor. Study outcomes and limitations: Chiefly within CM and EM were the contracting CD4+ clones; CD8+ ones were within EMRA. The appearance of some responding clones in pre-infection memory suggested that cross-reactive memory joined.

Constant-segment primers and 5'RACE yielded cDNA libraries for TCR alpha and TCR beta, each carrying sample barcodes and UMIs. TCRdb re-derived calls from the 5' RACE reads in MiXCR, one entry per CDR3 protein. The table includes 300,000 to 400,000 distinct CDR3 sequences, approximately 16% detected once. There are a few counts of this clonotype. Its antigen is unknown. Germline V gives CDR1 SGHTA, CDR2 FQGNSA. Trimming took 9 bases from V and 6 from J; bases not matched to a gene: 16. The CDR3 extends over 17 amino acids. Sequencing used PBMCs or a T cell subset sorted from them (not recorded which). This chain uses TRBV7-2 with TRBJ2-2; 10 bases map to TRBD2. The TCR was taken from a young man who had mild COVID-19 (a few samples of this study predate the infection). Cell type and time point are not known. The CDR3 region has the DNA TGTGCCAGTTCTCTCGCAGGGACTAGCGTTATTTCCGGGGAGCTGTTTTTT. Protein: CASSLAGTSVISGELFF.